These 6 T cell receptor beta chains were all obtained from the same sample, sequenced in a study of OX40 agonist ivuxolimab in advanced cancers. Data came from immunoSEQ multiplex PCR; TCRdb stores just in-frame clones and leaves some out. The data contain tens of thousands of clones, around nine tenths of them seen just once; the ten biggest clones take up 0.95% to 1.4%. Sample: CD4+ or CD8+ T cells sorted from blood, taken in a trial of the OX40 agonist ivuxolimab. The receptors derive from an adult with an advanced solid tumor such as melanoma, head and neck, liver or kidney cancer.

The chain combines TRBV5-5 with TRBJ1-1; no clear D gene. Trimming removed 2 bases at V and 2 bases at J, with 7 bases between. This CDR3 has 13 amino acids. Germline lookup yields CDR1 SGHKS and CDR2 YYEKEE (reference sequence). The CDR3 protein is CASSFGGNTEAFF. For the CDR3, the DNA is TGTGCCAGCAGCTTCGGAGGAAACACTGAAGCTTTCTTT.

This clone was observed a single time. This rearrangement joins TRBV5-1 to TRBJ2-7; 9 bases line up with TRBD2. The ends lost 5 bases at V and 5 bases at J; junction bases unmatched: 14. Germline assignment: CDR1 SGHRS and CDR2 YFSETQ. The CDR3 spans 16 residues. The CDR3 protein is CASSTLPGTSRDEQYF. CDR3 DNA: TGCGCCAGCAGTACCCTACCCGGGACTAGCAGAGACGAGCAGTACTTC.

The J gene is TRBJ2-1, the V gene TRBV6-5, with D perhaps TRBD2 (6 bases). Germline-derived CDR1 and CDR2 are MNHEY and SVGAGI. The V gene lost 4 bases and the J gene lost 0 bases, with 10 bases spanning the gap. The CDR3 has 15 residues. CDR3 sequence (DNA): TGTGCCAGCAGTTCGGGACTCCTCTCCTACAATGAGCAGTTCTTC. Translated, it gives CASSSGLLSYNEQFF.

The chain uses TRBV10-3 and TRBJ2-1; D tentatively fits TRBD1 or TRBD2 (5 bases each). CDR1 and CDR2 (germline): ENHRY, SYGVKD. Trimming stripped 4 bases from V and 5 bases from J, with 6 bases between. The CDR3 is 12 amino acids. Here the CDR3 reads CAISGDHNEQFF. As DNA, the CDR3 is TGTGCCATCAGTGGGGACCACAATGAGCAGTTCTTC.

CDR3 nucleotides: TGTGCCACCAGCAGAGATTTGGCCGCATATGGCTACACCTTC. It yields the protein CATSRDLAAYGYTF. V is TRBV15 and J is TRBJ1-2; D is ambiguous. Germline V gene data show CDR1 as LNHNV and CDR2 as YYDKDF (reference sequence). This CDR3 has 14 residues. V was pared by 0 bases and J by 5 bases, with 10 bases between.

The chain couples TRBV18 to TRBJ1-1; D call uncertain. CDR1 and CDR2 (germline): KGHSH, LQKENI. V dropped 0 bases and J dropped 6 bases, with 14 bases sitting between them. This CDR3 has 15 residues. In nucleotides, the CDR3 is TGTGCCAGCTCACCACCAGTGCAGGTATCCTCTGAAGCTTTCTTT. It translates to CASSPPVQVSSEAFF.